This is a list of T cell receptor beta chains from one sample in a study of CD8 T cells in ankylosing spondylitis. Each CDR3 protein gets one entry after TCRdb re-called the 5' RACE reads with MiXCR. The sample has some 100,000 distinct CDR3 sequences, approximately 8.9% seen once. Sequencing used blood, either unsorted or a sorted T cell fraction (not recorded which). These receptors came from a male donor with ankylosing spondylitis. Both conserved end residues are part of each CDR3. Fields, in order: V gene, D gene, clone size, J gene, CDR3 DNA, CDR3 protein. A D gene is named only where the DNA matches it firmly. Rows give clone size only sometimes, using once, few, many, or a class for an expanded clone.

V: TRBV11-2; D: TRBD1; size: once; J: TRBJ1-2; DNA: TGTGCCAGCAGCTCCGGACAGGGGCAGGGCTACACCTTC; CDR3: CASSSGQGQGYTF
V: TRBV5-5; D: TRBD2; size: -; J: TRBJ2-1; DNA: TGTGCCAGCAGCTTGGACGGACTAGCGGCCAATGAGCAGTTCTTC; CDR3: CASSLDGLAANEQFF
V: TRBV12-3/TRBV12-4; D: TRBD1; size: -; J: TRBJ2-5; DNA: TGTGCCAGCAGCGGACAGGGAGCCCAAGAGACCCAGTACTTC; CDR3: CASSGQGAQETQYF
V: TRBV7-9; D: TRBD2; size: few; J: TRBJ2-1; DNA: TGTGCCAGCAGCTTAAGCGGGAGTGCTGTCAATGAGCAGTTCTTC; CDR3: CASSLSGSAVNEQFF
V: TRBV15; D: -; size: few; J: TRBJ1-4; DNA: TGTGCCACCAGCCTCCGCGGGCAGGGGGAAAAACTGTTTTTT; CDR3: CATSLRGQGEKLFF
V: TRBV27; D: TRBD1; size: -; J: TRBJ2-6; DNA: TGTGCCAGCAGTTTTACAGGGGGCTCTGGGGCCAACGTCCTGACTTTC; CDR3: CASSFTGGSGANVLTF
V: TRBV9; D: -; size: few; J: TRBJ2-7; DNA: TGTGCCAGCAGCTCCCACGAGCAGTACTTC; CDR3: CASSSHEQYF
V: TRBV4-1; D: -; size: -; J: TRBJ2-1; DNA: TGCGCCAGCAGCCAAGATTGGTCTCCCGGCAATGAGCAGTTCTTC; CDR3: CASSQDWSPGNEQFF
V: TRBV13; D: -; size: once; J: TRBJ1-2; DNA: TGTGCCACCGGGGGGGATGGCTACACCTTC; CDR3: CATGGDGYTF
V: TRBV7-9; D: -; size: -; J: TRBJ1-1; DNA: TGTGCCAGCAGCTTCGGGGGGCGAGGGGTGAACACTGAAGCTTTCTTT; CDR3: CASSFGGRGVNTEAFF
V: TRBV4-1; D: -; size: many; J: TRBJ1-5; DNA: TGCGCCAGCAGCCAAGATGCCATAGGGGGACTGAATCAGCCCCAGCATTTT; CDR3: CASSQDAIGGLNQPQHF
V: TRBV9; D: TRBD1; size: -; J: TRBJ2-5; DNA: TGTGCCAGCAGCGTCCTCGGGACAGGGGAGAGGGAGACCCAGTACTTC; CDR3: CASSVLGTGERETQYF
V: TRBV7-9; D: -; size: few; J: TRBJ2-7; DNA: TGTGCCAGCAGCTTAGTTGCGTACGAGCAGTACTTC; CDR3: CASSLVAYEQYF
V: TRBV6-2/TRBV6-3; D: TRBD1; size: -; J: TRBJ2-4; DNA: TGTGCCAGCCGACCCCCGGGACAGGGGGTTAACATTCAGTACTTC; CDR3: CASRPPGQGVNIQYF
V: TRBV9; D: -; size: -; J: TRBJ2-3; DNA: TGTGCCAGCAGCGTAGGAGGTTCGAACGCGCAGTATTTT; CDR3: CASSVGGSNAQYF
V: TRBV19; D: -; size: few; J: TRBJ1-5; DNA: TGTGCCAGTAGGATAGGAGAGGGGGTCCAGCCCCAGCATTTT; CDR3: CASRIGEGVQPQHF
V: TRBV12-3/TRBV12-4; D: -; size: -; J: TRBJ1-2; DNA: TGTGCCAGCAGTTTAGTTCCTCCGGGAGGTAGGAACTATGGCTACACCTTC; CDR3: CASSLVPPGGRNYGYTF
V: TRBV27; D: -; size: few; J: TRBJ2-5; DNA: TGTGCCAGCAGCCCCGGTACTAGTGGGGGGGAGACCCAGTACTTC; CDR3: CASSPGTSGGETQYF
V: TRBV7-9; D: -; size: few; J: TRBJ1-1; DNA: TGTGCCAGCAGCCCCTCCGGCAGTGACATAGCTTTCTTT; CDR3: CASSPSGSDIAFF
V: TRBV9; D: TRBD1; size: many; J: TRBJ2-2; DNA: TGTGCCAGCAAAGGGGGCTTCAACGGTGGCACCGGGGAGCTGTTTTTT; CDR3: CASKGGFNGGTGELFF
V: TRBV6-5; D: -; size: -; J: TRBJ2-1; DNA: TGTGCCAGCAGTTGGGCTAAAAACAATGAGCAGTTCTTC; CDR3: CASSWAKNNEQFF
V: TRBV20-1; D: TRBD2; size: medium-sized; J: TRBJ2-1; DNA: TGCAGTGCCCACGACGAGGACGAGCCCCCTAGCGGATATTACAATGAGCAGTTCTTC; CDR3: CSAHDEDEPPSGYYNEQFF
V: TRBV27; D: -; size: -; J: TRBJ2-1; DNA: TGTGCCAGCAGTTTATCGAGGGGGGAGAGAATGAATGAGCAGTTCTTC; CDR3: CASSLSRGERMNEQFF
V: TRBV29-1; D: -; size: many; J: TRBJ2-2; DNA: TGCAGCGTTGAAGGGACAGACCGAAACACCGGGGAGCTGTTTTTT; CDR3: CSVEGTDRNTGELFF
V: TRBV15; D: -; size: few; J: TRBJ1-1; DNA: TGTGCCACCAGCATGGGTTTGGGGGACACTGAAGCTTTCTTT; CDR3: CATSMGLGDTEAFF
V: TRBV5-1; D: TRBD2; size: -; J: TRBJ2-1; DNA: TGCGCCAGCAGATTCGGACTAGCGGATTACAATGAGCAGTTCTTC; CDR3: CASRFGLADYNEQFF
V: TRBV29-1; D: TRBD1; size: many; J: TRBJ2-3; DNA: TGCAGCGTTGAAGAGGGGACAGGGAGGGTTACGCAGTATTTT; CDR3: CSVEEGTGRVTQYF
V: TRBV7-8; D: -; size: medium-sized; J: TRBJ2-5; DNA: TGTGCCAGCAACAATAGGGTCCGGGGGGCGCATTCGGAGACCCAGTACTTC; CDR3: CASNNRVRGAHSETQYF
V: TRBV18; D: -; size: -; J: TRBJ2-1; DNA: TGTGCCAGCTCACGGCCGGGGACAAGGGTTAACTACAATGAGCAGTTCTTC; CDR3: CASSRPGTRVNYNEQFF
V: TRBV6-1; D: -; size: many; J: TRBJ2-1; DNA: TGTGCCAGCAGTGAAGAACAGGGAGCTTTCGGTGAGCAGTTCTTC; CDR3: CASSEEQGAFGEQFF
V: TRBV12-3/TRBV12-4; D: TRBD1; size: -; J: TRBJ2-2; DNA: TGTGCCAGCAACCTACCGGGACAGGGGGCGGCCGGGGAGCTGTTTTTT; CDR3: CASNLPGQGAAGELFF
V: TRBV24-1; D: TRBD1; size: -; J: TRBJ1-1; DNA: TGTGCCACCAGGCAGACAGGGGTCGCTGAAGCTTTCTTT; CDR3: CATRQTGVAEAFF
V: TRBV27; D: -; size: -; J: TRBJ2-7; DNA: TGTGCCAGCAGCGCCGGGACCGCCTTACTCGAGCAGTACTTC; CDR3: CASSAGTALLEQYF
V: TRBV6-1; D: TRBD1; size: few; J: TRBJ1-1; DNA: TGTGCCAGCAGTGAACTAGACAGGGGGACCACTGAAGCTTTCTTT; CDR3: CASSELDRGTTEAFF
V: TRBV27; D: TRBD1; size: few; J: TRBJ2-7; DNA: TGTGCCACAGGAGAACGGACAGGGTGGGAGCAGTACTTC; CDR3: CATGERTGWEQYF
V: TRBV20-1; D: -; size: few; J: TRBJ1-1; DNA: TGCAGTGATGTCAGGGAGGACACTGAAGCTTTCTTT; CDR3: CSDVREDTEAFF
V: TRBV11-1; D: TRBD1; size: many; J: TRBJ2-3; DNA: TGTGCCAGCAGTCGCAACCGGGACAGGAGTTTACCTAGCACAGATACGCAGTATTTT; CDR3: CASSRNRDRSLPSTDTQYF
V: TRBV4-1; D: TRBD2; size: many; J: TRBJ2-3; DNA: TGCGCCAGCCGAAAACGGCTAGCGGGAGAAACAGATACGCAGTATTTT; CDR3: CASRKRLAGETDTQYF
V: TRBV2; D: TRBD2; size: -; J: TRBJ2-1; DNA: TGTGCCAGCAGCCTTGGGACTAGCGGGAGGGCCGGGGATGAGCAGTTCTTC; CDR3: CASSLGTSGRAGDEQFF
V: TRBV6-1; D: -; size: -; J: TRBJ2-1; DNA: TGTGCCAGCAGTGATGATGATACGGGGGTAGAGCAGTTCTTC; CDR3: CASSDDDTGVEQFF
V: TRBV29-1; D: TRBD2; size: few; J: TRBJ2-3; DNA: TGCAGCGTTCAAGGAATCCCTAGCGGGACCCTCACCACAGATACGCAGTATTTT; CDR3: CSVQGIPSGTLTTDTQYF
V: TRBV5-8; D: -; size: -; J: TRBJ1-1; DNA: TGTGCCAGCAGCTTGGAGGGACACGAGTTTTTGGAGGCTGAAGCTTTCTTT; CDR3: CASSLEGHEFLEAEAFF
V: TRBV13; D: TRBD2; size: few; J: TRBJ2-3; DNA: TGTGCCAGCAGCTTTGGGGCCTGGGAGGGAACAGATACGCAGTATTTT; CDR3: CASSFGAWEGTDTQYF
V: TRBV27; D: -; size: -; J: TRBJ2-7; DNA: TGTGCCAGCAGTTTAAAGGACTCCTACGAGCAGTACTTC; CDR3: CASSLKDSYEQYF
V: TRBV10-3; D: -; size: -; J: TRBJ2-2; DNA: TGTGCCAGCCTGACAGAAAACGCGAACACCGGGGAGCTGTTTTTT; CDR3: CASLTENANTGELFF
V: TRBV29-1; D: TRBD1; size: few; J: TRBJ2-5; DNA: TGCAGCGCCCCAGGGGGCCAAGAGACCCAGTACTTC; CDR3: CSAPGGQETQYF
V: TRBV5-1; D: TRBD2; size: many; J: TRBJ2-2; DNA: TGCGCCAGCAGCCCACGGGGTAGCGGGACTGGCACCGGGGAGCTGTTTTTT; CDR3: CASSPRGSGTGTGELFF